A single sample is the source of the 16 T cell receptor beta chains below, sequenced in a study of human T cells and chemical hapten exposure. Time point defined: healthy volunteer bleed at 6 weeks. Extraction of total RNA was performed on unfractionated whole blood. TCRdb reanalysed the RACE reads using MiXCR and keeps one entry per CDR3 protein. The sample records under 50,000 distinct CDR3 sequences, roughly 3.5% being singletons. The sequencing input was whole blood. These receptors were collected from a human donor in good health. Some clones in this sample may be carry-over from other donors' samples.

This clonotype showed up many times. The chain combines TRBV28 with TRBJ2-3; D is perhaps TRBD1 or TRBD2 (5 bases each). V lost 3 bases and J 14 bases, leaving 12 bases between the germline ends. The CDR3 has 11 residues. Germline CDR1 reads MDHEN; CDR2 reads SYDVKM. The CDR3 nucleotides are TGTGCCAGCAGTTTCCCGGGGCGTTGGTATTTT. Its protein is CASSFPGRWYF.

This clonotype was seen ten or more times. The chain uses TRBV21-1 and TRBJ1-5; TRBD1, the table's D call, was not compared with the DNA. TRBV21-1 is deemed a pseudogene. This CDR3 has 16 residues. The CDR3 here is CASSTRGTSGNQPQHF. CDR3 DNA sequence: TGTGCCAGCAGCACTAGGGGGACGTCCGGGAATCAGCCCCAGCATTTT.

The rearrangement uses TRBV4-2 and TRBJ2-4; TRBD1 matches 8 bases. J was trimmed by 2 bases and V by 5 bases; bases with no gene match: 5. Germline lookup yields CDR1 LGHNA and CDR2 YNFKEQ. The CDR3 contains 15 residues. This CDR3 is CASSFYRGSKNIQYF. CDR3 coding DNA: TGTGCCAGCAGCTTCTACAGGGGGTCCAAAAACATTCAGTACTTC.

The table lists this clonotype with many counts. The gene calls are TRBV7-6 and TRBJ2-2, with D maybe TRBD1 (5 bases). This CDR3 spans 16 amino acids. Looked up from germline, CDR1 is SGHVS and CDR2 is FNYEAQ. The V end lost 2 bases, the J end lost 2 bases, and 12 bases lay between the germline ends. The CDR3 protein is CASSLTFGQNTGELFF. CDR3 nucleotide sequence: TGTGCCAGCAGCTTAACCTTTGGACAAAACACCGGGGAGCTGTTTTTT.

Details on this clonotype: This may arise from a read error, as a much more abundant clone is one base away. This chain connects TRBV4-1 to TRBJ2-3; the D gene could be TRBD1 or TRBD2 (5 bases each). CDR3 length equals 13 residues. Germline V gene lookup returns CDR1 MGHRA and CDR2 YSYEKL. V was cut by 4 bases and J by 4 bases, with 9 bases left in between. The CDR3 DNA is TGCGCCAGCAGCCGGGACGGGTCAGATACGCAGTATTTT. The encoded protein is CASSRDGSDTQYF.

This chain links TRBV5-6 with TRBJ1-1; TRBD1 agrees at 9 bases. The CDR3 has 16 residues. After removal of 2 bases from V and 5 bases from J, the junction contained 10 bases not matched to a gene. The germline V gene encodes CDR1 SGHDT and CDR2 YYEEEE. CDR3 coding DNA: TGTGCCAGCAGCTTTTTAACAGGGGGCTATGGGACTGAAGCTTTCTTT. Translating gives CASSFLTGGYGTEAFF. The full variable domain, with the rest looked up from reference TRBV5-6 and TRBJ1-1, is DAGVTQSPTHLIKTRGQQVTLRCSPKSGHDTVSWYQQALGQGPQFIFQYYEEEERQRGNFPDRFSGHQFPNYSSELNVNALLLGDSALYLCASSFLTGGYGTEAFFGQGTRLTVV.

This clonotype has a count of ten or more. J is TRBJ1-1 and V is TRBV4-1, with 10 bases aligning to TRBD1. Germline CDR1 is MGHRA and CDR2 is YSYEKL. This CDR3 region has 13 residues. V lost 5 bases and J lost 4; bases outside the gene matches: 1. The CDR3 here is CASSGTGVTEAFF. CDR3 nucleotides: TGCGCCAGCAGCGGGACAGGGGTCACTGAAGCTTTCTTT.

This clonotype was picked up many times. The V call is TRBV7-6, the J call TRBJ1-1, with D possibly TRBD1 on 5 matching bases. The V end lost 4 bases, the J end lost 1 base, and 10 bases lay between the germline ends. CDR3 size: 14 residues. Germline V lookup: CDR1 SGHVS, CDR2 FNYEAQ. The DNA for the CDR3 is TGTGCCAGCAGCTCGCAGGGAGCGAACACTGAAGCTTTCTTT. It translates to CASSSQGANTEAFF.

The table lists this clonotype with many counts. The rearrangement joins TRBV6-5 to TRBJ2-7; the match to TRBD2 covers 7 bases. J lost 3 bases, V lost 10 bases, and 12 bases had no gene match. This CDR3 spans 14 amino acids. Germline V CDR1 and CDR2: MNHEY, SVGAGI. CDR3 sequence reads: CATTDKGGSYEQYF. CDR3 nucleotides: TGTGCCACCACAGATAAGGGCGGGAGCTACGAGCAGTACTTC.

There are many counts of this clonotype. The chain couples TRBV11-2 to TRBJ2-4, with 9 bases identical to TRBD1. Germline V gene data show CDR1 as SGHAT and CDR2 as FQNNGV. With 0 bases clipped from V and 9 bases from J, the junction kept 3 bases outside the gene matches. The CDR3 loop spans 14 amino acids. The CDR3 is CASSLDWGQGIQYF. CDR3 DNA: TGTGCCAGCAGCTTAGATTGGGGACAGGGCATTCAGTACTTC.

This clonotype was seen ten or more times. The chain recombines TRBV30 with TRBJ2-2; D not certain. This CDR3 region has 13 residues. V was shortened by 3 bases and J by 6 bases, with 11 bases between the two germline ends. Per germline, CDR1 GTSNPN and CDR2 SVGIG (reference sequence). The CDR3 DNA reads as TGTGCCTGGAGGGCGACGAATCCCGGGGAGCTGTTTTTT. It codes for CAWRATNPGELFF.

This clonotype has a count of ten or more. The chain carries TRBV28 and TRBJ2-7; TRBD1 matches 12 bases. Per the germline V gene, CDR1 is MDHEN and CDR2 is SYDVKM. The J segment lost 6 bases and the V segment lost 3 bases, leaving 6 bases of the junction unmatched. CDR3 length: 15 residues. DNA of the CDR3: TGTGCCAGCAGTTTTCCCGGGACAGGGGGCGGCGAGCAGTACTTC. Protein: CASSFPGTGGGEQYF.

This clonotype was recorded at least ten times. V gene TRBV7-2 combines with J gene TRBJ1-2; perhaps TRBD1 as D (6 bases). There are 15 residues in the CDR3. The V gene's germline CDR1 is SGHTA and CDR2 FQGNSA. Trimming shortened V by 1 base and J by 3 bases, and 12 bases separated the two germline ends. The DNA of the CDR3 is TGTGCCAGCAGCTTAGATCGGTCAGGGGACTATGGCTACACCTTC. Its translation is CASSLDRSGDYGYTF.

This clonotype was counted at least ten times. The chain has TRBV27 and TRBJ2-7, with no clear D. CDR1 and CDR2 from the germline V gene are MNHEY and SMNVEV (reference sequence). V gave up 3 bases and J gave up 4 bases, with 16 bases separating them. The CDR3 has 15 residues. The CDR3 protein is CASSLEMTPLYEQYF. The CDR3 DNA follows: TGTGCCAGCAGTTTGGAGATGACACCACTTTACGAGCAGTACTTC.

This clonotype was observed at least ten times. The CDR3 nucleotides are TGTGCCAGCAGTTCGCGGACTAGCGGGAGGGCCCTGAATGAGCAGTTCTTC. It codes for CASSSRTSGRALNEQFF. This chain uses TRBV12-3 or TRBV12-4 with TRBJ2-1; 15 positions agree with TRBD2. V gave up 4 bases and J gave up 7 bases; unmatched junction bases: 8. The CDR3 is 17 residues long.

This clonotype has a count of ten or more. The chain joins TRBV28 to TRBJ2-3, with a weak D call TRBD2 (5 bases). The CDR3 contains 14 residues. Germline CDR1 reads MDHEN; CDR2 reads SYDVKM. V was trimmed by 3 bases and J by 3 bases, leaving 10 bases between them. The CDR3 region is CASSFLSGTDTQYF. As DNA, the CDR3 is TGTGCCAGCAGTTTTCTTTCGGGGACAGATACGCAGTATTTT.